One and the same sample provided the 24 T cell receptor beta chains below, sequenced in a study of T-cell reconstitution after alpha-beta-depleted transplantation in children. During its preparation, the TCRbeta library received unique molecular identifiers. Each CDR3 protein gets one entry after TCRdb re-called the PCR reads with MiXCR. The sample yields 350,000 to 400,000 distinct CDR3 sequences, 20% seen once. The source material was PBMCs from the stem cell graft donor, sampled from the stem cell graft. The receptors shown here come from a human donor who donated a stem cell graft to a child with acute myeloid leukemia.

This clonotype was detected many times. V gene TRBV7-9 combines with J gene TRBJ2-5; D ambiguous. V lost 5 bases to trimming and J lost 5 bases, with 18 bases between them. This CDR3 comprises 15 residues. Looked up from germline, CDR1 is SEHNR and CDR2 is FQNEAQ (reference sequence). Written as DNA, the CDR3 is TGTGCCAGCAGCCTAGGTGGCGGAACCGGGGAGACCCAGTACTTC. Its translation: CASSLGGGTGETQYF.

At least ten counts were recorded for this clonotype. The J gene is TRBJ1-1, the V gene TRBV12-3 or TRBV12-4; D is uncertain. The CDR3 length is 15 residues. The V gene lost 6 bases and the J gene lost 5 bases, with 19 bases spanning the gap. The CDR3 coding sequence is TGTGCCAGCAGATCCGCCCGGACGGGCGGAACTGAAGCTTTCTTT. Protein: CASRSARTGGTEAFF.

The rearrangement joins TRBV6-1 to TRBJ1-3; 7 nucleotides agree with TRBD1. The germline V gene has CDR1 MNHNS and CDR2 SASEGT. The CDR3 length is 16 residues. V lost 5 bases, J lost 0 bases, and 7 bases stayed unmatched. Here the CDR3 DNA reads TGTGCCAGCAGTCGACAGGGACCCAGCTCTGGAAACACCATATATTTT. Translated, it gives CASSRQGPSSGNTIYF.

CDR3 DNA: TGCGCCAGCAGCCACCCGGGACTGAGCTCCTACGAGCAGTACTTC. Amino acid sequence: CASSHPGLSSYEQYF. The chain combines TRBV4-1 with TRBJ2-7; D is perhaps TRBD2 (6 bases). The CDR3 has 15 residues. Germline V gene sequence: CDR1 MGHRA, CDR2 YSYEKL. Trimming took off 3 bases at V and 0 bases at J, with 12 bases between the two ends.

The J gene is TRBJ1-5, the V gene TRBV11-2; D not certain. The germline CDR1 and CDR2 sequences are SGHAT and FQNNGV. This CDR3 contains 14 residues. The germline V and J ends were trimmed by 5 bases and 1 base, with 9 bases remaining between them. The CDR3 region is CASSNHRSNQPQHF. CDR3 nucleotides: TGTGCCAGCAGCAACCACAGAAGCAATCAGCCCCAGCATTTT.

This clonotype was observed a handful of times. The chain uses TRBV7-9 and TRBJ2-1; no definite D call. The CDR3 runs to 15 residues. Germline assignment: CDR1 SEHNR and CDR2 FQNEAQ (reference sequence). V dropped 4 bases and J dropped 7 bases, with 17 bases sitting between them. Here the CDR3 reads CASSSSLSQRNEQFF. Written as DNA, the CDR3 is TGTGCCAGCAGCTCGAGTCTTTCCCAGAGGAATGAGCAGTTCTTC.

This clonotype was counted between two and nine times. This chain connects TRBV5-1 to TRBJ2-1; the D gene is possibly TRBD1 (6 bases). Germline CDR1 is SGHRS and CDR2 is YFSETQ. The CDR3 contains 19 residues. The ends were cut back, 1 base at V and 4 bases at J, with 24 bases in the middle. This chain's CDR3 is CASSLFQSSRGTRYNEQFF. Written as DNA, the CDR3 is TGCGCCAGCAGCTTGTTTCAGAGCTCTAGAGGGACACGGTACAATGAGCAGTTCTTC. Filled out from reference TRBV5-1 and TRBJ2-1, the complete variable domain reads KAGVTQTPRYLIKTRGQQVTLSCSPISGHRSVSWYQQTPGQGLQFLFEYFSETQRNKGNFPGRFSGRQFSNSRSEMNVSTLELGDSALYLCASSLFQSSRGTRYNEQFFGPGTRLTVL.

In this sample, this clonotype turned up a few times. This rearrangement joins TRBV29-1 to TRBJ1-1, with 7 nucleotides matching TRBD1. J lost 0 bases, V lost 3 bases, and 1 base had no gene match. This CDR3 has 13 amino acids. Germline loops: CDR1 SQVTM, CDR2 ANQGSEA. The CDR3: CSVDGQVNTEAFF. DNA of the CDR3: TGCAGCGTTGATGGACAGGTGAACACTGAAGCTTTCTTT.

This clonotype appeared many times. V usage is TRBV20-1 and J usage is TRBJ2-5; 10 bases agree with TRBD1. CDR3 length: 14 amino acids. The V gene's germline CDR1 is DFQATT and CDR2 SNEGSKA (reference sequence). Trimming removed 7 bases from V and 5 bases from J; junction bases left unmatched: 10. The CDR3 DNA reads TGCAGTGGGTTGGACAGGGGGATAGCGGAGACCCAGTACTTC. Residues: CSGLDRGIAETQYF.

This clonotype occurred a few times. The J gene is TRBJ2-1, the V gene TRBV4-1, with TRBD2 as a possible D gene (6 bases). The CDR3 length is 16 residues. The germline CDR1 and CDR2 sequences are MGHRA and YSYEKL. V shed 1 base and J shed 4 bases, with 14 bases lying between them. This CDR3 is CASSQVHSGYYNEQFF. The CDR3, as DNA: TGCGCCAGCAGCCAAGTTCACAGCGGGTATTACAATGAGCAGTTCTTC.

This clonotype was counted between two and nine times. This rearrangement joins TRBV6-5 to TRBJ2-7, with D perhaps matching TRBD1 or TRBD2 (5 bases each). CDR3 length equals 18 residues. The V end was cut by 0 bases, the J end by 0 bases, with 18 bases between. The germline gives CDR1 MNHEY, CDR2 SVGAGI. Here the CDR3 reads CASSYSLPGTLSSYEQYF. The CDR3, as DNA: TGTGCCAGCAGTTACTCCTTACCCGGGACCCTAAGCTCCTACGAGCAGTACTTC.

This clonotype was found a few times. The chain is built from TRBV24-1 and TRBJ2-1; TRBD2 matches at 10 bases. CDR1 is KGHDR, CDR2 SFDVKD, per germline. V shed 4 bases and J 6 bases; nucleotides not matched to a gene: 5. The CDR3 contains 15 residues. For the CDR3, the DNA is TGTGCCACCAGTGACCCGGGACTAGCGTCCAATGAGCAGTTCTTC. Translating it yields CATSDPGLASNEQFF.

This clonotype was seen more than once but under ten times. This chain uses TRBV20-1 with TRBJ2-1; no firm D call. From germline, CDR1 is DFQATT and CDR2 SNEGSKA (reference sequence). The CDR3 consists of 15 residues. V lost 0 bases and J 3 bases, leaving 12 bases between the germline ends. CDR3 amino acids: CSAREPGLHYNEQFF. CDR3 sequence (DNA): TGCAGTGCTAGAGAGCCGGGTCTACACTACAATGAGCAGTTCTTC.

The V and J genes are TRBV7-8 and TRBJ2-1; 7 bases are a match to TRBD1. This CDR3 spans 15 amino acids. V gave up 6 bases and J gave up 3 bases; unmatched junction bases: 8. Germline CDR1 SGHVS, CDR2 FQNEAQ. The DNA of the CDR3 is TGTGCCAGCAGTCCAGGGGGTTGGGGCTACAATGAGCAGTTCTTC. Protein: CASSPGGWGYNEQFF.

V is TRBV20-1 and J is TRBJ2-1; 11 nucleotides line up with TRBD2. Germline CDR1 and CDR2: DFQATT and SNEGSKA (reference sequence). The CDR3 runs to 15 residues. The V and J ends lost 6 bases and 5 bases, in that order; junction bases with no gene match: 9. CDR3 sequence: CSAPGTSGYNNEQFF. The DNA for the CDR3 is TGCAGTGCCCCCGGGACTAGCGGATATAACAATGAGCAGTTCTTC.

The V and J genes are TRBV20-1 and TRBJ2-2, with unresolved D. CDR1 is DFQATT, CDR2 SNEGSKA, per germline (reference sequence). This CDR3 region has 13 residues. Trimming pared 3 bases from V and 6 bases from J, leaving 11 bases between. The CDR3 nucleotides are TGCAGTGCTAGGGACCTGGTGGCCGGGGAGCTGTTTTTT. The encoded protein is CSARDLVAGELFF.

This clonotype has at least ten counts. The V gene is TRBV7-6, the J gene TRBJ1-3, with no clear D. Trimming stripped 2 bases from V and 0 bases from J, with 11 bases between. The germline V gene encodes CDR1 SGHVS and CDR2 FNYEAQ. This CDR3 is 16 amino acids long. The CDR3 is CASSLRPGDSGNTIYF. DNA of the CDR3: TGTGCCAGCAGCTTAAGGCCCGGTGACTCTGGAAACACCATATATTTT.

The sample holds a few counts of this clonotype. The rearrangement links TRBV4-3 to TRBJ2-2; TRBD2 aligns across 9 bases. This CDR3 region has 17 residues. CDR1 and CDR2 from the germline V gene are LGHNA and YSLEER. J gave up 7 bases and V 0 bases, and 9 bases lay outside the gene matches. The CDR3 loop reads CASSQDVAGGLYGELFF. Written as DNA, the CDR3 is TGCGCCAGCAGCCAAGATGTCGCGGGAGGGTTATACGGGGAGCTGTTTTTT.

This clonotype came up many times. The rearrangement joins TRBV15 to TRBJ2-3; possible D gene TRBD2, 5 bases. Germline assignment: CDR1 LNHNV and CDR2 YYDKDF (reference sequence). This CDR3 region has 16 residues. V was pared by 1 base and J by 1 base, with 12 bases between. The CDR3 sequence is CATSRGSREGTDTQYF. The CDR3 coding sequence is TGTGCCACCAGCAGAGGATCCCGGGAAGGCACAGATACGCAGTATTTT.

J is TRBJ2-3 and V is TRBV4-2; D is possibly TRBD2 (5 bases). V shed 0 bases and J shed 0 bases, with 10 bases lying between them. Germline loops: CDR1 LGHNA, CDR2 YNFKEQ. CDR3 length equals 16 residues. The CDR3 nucleotides are TGTGCCAGCAGCCAAGATCGGGGATACAGCACAGATACGCAGTATTTT. Residues: CASSQDRGYSTDTQYF.

This clonotype was counted at least ten times. This CDR3 is CSGGSGNNEQFF. DNA for the CDR3: TGCAGTGGGGGTAGCGGTAACAATGAGCAGTTCTTC. J is TRBJ2-1 and V is TRBV20-1; a possible D gene is TRBD2 (6 bases). Germline lookup yields CDR1 DFQATT and CDR2 SNEGSKA (reference sequence). Trimming removed 7 bases at V and 5 bases at J, with 12 bases between. CDR3 length equals 12 residues.

The genes are TRBV7-3 and TRBJ2-5; 9 bases match TRBD2. V shed 4 bases, J shed 5 bases, and the junction held 5 bases outside the gene matches. Germline V lookup: CDR1 SGHTA, CDR2 FQGTGA. The CDR3 runs to 14 residues. Here the CDR3 DNA reads TGTGCCAGCAGCTCTAGCGGGGCCCTGGAGACCCAGTACTTC. Translation gives CASSSSGALETQYF.

This clonotype was seen only a few times. The gene calls are TRBV4-2 and TRBJ2-7; 12 nucleotides align to TRBD2. Looked up from germline, CDR1 is LGHNA and CDR2 is YNFKEQ. CDR3 size: 19 residues. The V and J ends lost 1 base and 7 bases, in that order; junction bases with no gene match: 17. CDR3 region: CASSQARTQTSGRTREQYF. CDR3 DNA sequence: TGTGCCAGCAGCCAAGCCCGAACTCAGACTAGCGGGAGAACCCGGGAGCAGTACTTC.

The chain carries TRBV20-1 and TRBJ2-1, with 11 positions matching TRBD2. The CDR3 has 18 residues. With V trimmed by 2 bases and J by 4 bases, 13 bases remained unmatched. The germline V gene encodes CDR1 DFQATT and CDR2 SNEGSKA (reference sequence). CDR3 nucleotide sequence: TGCAGTGCTAGATCCTGGTGGGCTAGCGGGAGGACTTACAATGAGCAGTTCTTC. Translation gives CSARSWWASGRTYNEQFF.